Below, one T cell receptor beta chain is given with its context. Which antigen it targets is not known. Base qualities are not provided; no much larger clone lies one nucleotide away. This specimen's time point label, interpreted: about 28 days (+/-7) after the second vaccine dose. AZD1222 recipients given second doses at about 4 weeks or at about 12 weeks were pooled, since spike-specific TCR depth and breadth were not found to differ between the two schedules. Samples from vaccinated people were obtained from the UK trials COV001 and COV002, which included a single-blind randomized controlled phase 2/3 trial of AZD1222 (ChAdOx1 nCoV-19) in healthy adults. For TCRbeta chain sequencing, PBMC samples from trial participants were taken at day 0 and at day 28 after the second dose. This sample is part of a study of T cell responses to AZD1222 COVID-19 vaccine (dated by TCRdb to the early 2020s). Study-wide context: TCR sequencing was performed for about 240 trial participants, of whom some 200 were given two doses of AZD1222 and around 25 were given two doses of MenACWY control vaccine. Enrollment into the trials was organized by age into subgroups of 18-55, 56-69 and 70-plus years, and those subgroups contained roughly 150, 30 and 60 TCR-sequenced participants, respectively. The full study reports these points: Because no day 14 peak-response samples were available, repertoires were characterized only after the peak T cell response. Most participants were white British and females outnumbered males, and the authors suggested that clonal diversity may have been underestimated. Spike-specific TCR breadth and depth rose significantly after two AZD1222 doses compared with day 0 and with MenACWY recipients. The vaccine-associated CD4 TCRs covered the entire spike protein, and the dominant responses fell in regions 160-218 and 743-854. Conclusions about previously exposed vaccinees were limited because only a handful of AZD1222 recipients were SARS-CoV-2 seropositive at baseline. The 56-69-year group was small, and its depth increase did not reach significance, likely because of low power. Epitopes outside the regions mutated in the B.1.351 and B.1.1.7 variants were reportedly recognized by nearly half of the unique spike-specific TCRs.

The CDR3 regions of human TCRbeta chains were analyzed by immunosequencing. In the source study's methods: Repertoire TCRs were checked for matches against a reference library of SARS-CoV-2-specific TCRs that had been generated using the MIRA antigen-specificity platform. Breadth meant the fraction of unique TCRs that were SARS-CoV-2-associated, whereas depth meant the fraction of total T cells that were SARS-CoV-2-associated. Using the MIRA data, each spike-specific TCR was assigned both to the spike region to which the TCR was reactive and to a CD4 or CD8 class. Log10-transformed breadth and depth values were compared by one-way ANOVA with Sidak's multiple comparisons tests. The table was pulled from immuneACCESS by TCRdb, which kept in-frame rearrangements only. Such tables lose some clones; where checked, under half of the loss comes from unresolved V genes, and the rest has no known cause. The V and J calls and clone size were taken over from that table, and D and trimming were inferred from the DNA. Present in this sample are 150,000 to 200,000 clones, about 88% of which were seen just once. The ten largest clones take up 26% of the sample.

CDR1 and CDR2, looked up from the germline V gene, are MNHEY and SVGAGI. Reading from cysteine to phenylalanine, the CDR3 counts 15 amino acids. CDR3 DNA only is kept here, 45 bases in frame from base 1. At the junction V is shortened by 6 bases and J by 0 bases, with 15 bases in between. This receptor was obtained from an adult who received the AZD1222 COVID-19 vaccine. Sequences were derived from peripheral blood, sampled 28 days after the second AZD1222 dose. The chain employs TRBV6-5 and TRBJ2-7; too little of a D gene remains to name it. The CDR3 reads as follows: CASRTRLGSSYEQYF. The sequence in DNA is TGTGCCAGCAGAACCCGACTGGGTAGCTCCTACGAGCAGTACTTC.